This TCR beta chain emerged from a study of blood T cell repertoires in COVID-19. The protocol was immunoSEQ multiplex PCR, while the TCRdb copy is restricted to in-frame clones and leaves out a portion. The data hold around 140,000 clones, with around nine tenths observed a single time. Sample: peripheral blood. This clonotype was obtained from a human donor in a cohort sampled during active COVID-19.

CDR3 DNA sequence: TGCGCCAGCAGCCAAGCTAGCGGGGACAACACCGGGGAGCTGTTTTTT. This translates into CASSQASGDNTGELFF. The J gene is TRBJ2-2, the V gene TRBV4-3; 9 bases match TRBD2. Germline lookup yields CDR1 LGHNA and CDR2 YSLEER. CDR3 length equals 16 residues. V lost 1 base to trimming and J lost 2 bases; unmatched junction nucleotides: 2.